The 9 T cell receptor beta chains below were found in one sample sequenced in a study of radiotherapy plus CTLA-4 blockade in lung cancer. The method was immunoSEQ multiplex PCR; TCRdb's version includes in-frame clones alone and lacks a portion of them. The sample includes about 50,000 clones, approximately 85% seen only once; the top ten take about a quarter. The sequenced sample was peripheral blood, obtained from a patient treated with radiotherapy plus ipilimumab. The receptors were sampled from a human donor with non-small cell lung cancer whose response to radiotherapy plus ipilimumab could not be evaluated.

This chain joins TRBV7-3 and TRBJ2-1; TRBD1 aligns across 9 bases. V dropped 6 bases and J dropped 9; count of bases not matched to a gene: 6. Germline CDR1 reads SGHTA; CDR2 reads FQGTGA. This CDR3 is built from 13 residues. CDR3: CASRPTGGGEQFF. The DNA of the CDR3 is TGTGCCAGCAGACCTACAGGGGGCGGTGAGCAGTTCTTC.

This rearrangement joins TRBV28 to TRBJ1-2, with D maybe TRBD1 (5 bases). This CDR3 contains 15 residues. V lost 4 bases and J 0 bases, leaving 12 bases between the germline ends. Germline-derived CDR1 and CDR2 are MDHEN and SYDVKM. CDR3 bases: TGTGCCAGCAGTTACCCAGGGTTTCCTAACTATGGCTACACCTTC. Protein sequence: CASSYPGFPNYGYTF.

V gene TRBV14 combines with J gene TRBJ1-2, with D perhaps matching TRBD1 (5 bases). Germline CDR1 SGHDN, CDR2 FVKESK. This CDR3 is 14 amino acids long. Trimming took 0 bases from V and 7 from J, leaving 12 bases between them. CDR3 sequence: CASSQEQGGGGYTF. The CDR3 DNA follows: TGTGCCAGCAGCCAAGAGCAGGGCGGGGGTGGCTACACCTTC. Variable domain in full (rest from reference TRBV14 and TRBJ1-2): EAGVTQFPSHSVIEKGQTVTLRCDPISGHDNLYWYRRVMGKEIKFLLHFVKESKQDESGMPNNRFLAERTGGTYSTLKVQPAELEDSGVYFCASSQEQGGGGYTFGSGTRLTVV.

This clone has only one observation. V gene TRBV7-2 combines with J gene TRBJ2-7; TRBD1 matches 7 bases. V shed 5 bases, J shed 3 bases, and the junction held 7 bases outside the gene matches. Germline CDR1 and CDR2: SGHTA and FQGNSA. The CDR3 consists of 14 residues. The CDR3 loop reads CASSLQGTHYEQYF. CDR3 nucleotides: TGTGCCAGCAGCCTACAGGGGACCCACTACGAGCAGTACTTC.

This chain links TRBV6-5 with TRBJ2-7, with 8 nucleotides matching TRBD2. Germline trimming cut 6 bases from V and 2 bases from J; bases unmatched to any gene: 6. From germline, CDR1 is MNHEY and CDR2 SVGAGI. The CDR3 spans 14 residues. The CDR3 reads CASSPGTRAYEQYF. CDR3 bases: TGTGCCAGCAGCCCCGGGACTAGAGCCTACGAGCAGTACTTC.

The gene calls are TRBV5-4 and TRBJ2-3; 9 bases agree with TRBD2. The ends lost 1 base at V and 3 bases at J; junction bases unmatched: 6. Germline-derived CDR1 and CDR2 are SGHNT and YYREEE (reference sequence). The CDR3 totals 16 residues. CDR3 residues: CASSLKLTSGTDTQYF. The CDR3 nucleotides read TGTGCCAGCAGCTTGAAGCTGACTAGCGGTACAGATACGCAGTATTTT.

The V call is TRBV5-4, the J call TRBJ2-3; D is perhaps TRBD2 (5 bases). This CDR3 is 16 amino acids long. CDR1 SGHNT and CDR2 YYREEE come from the germline V gene (reference sequence). V was trimmed by 4 bases and J by 4 bases, leaving 19 bases between them. In DNA form, the CDR3 reads TGTGCCAGCAGCCCTCAGGCGGGCAGGCAGGCAGATACGCAGTATTTT. Its protein is CASSPQAGRQADTQYF.

The chain links TRBV28 to TRBJ2-1; tentative D call: TRBD2 (6 bases). This CDR3 region has 16 residues. V was pared by 5 bases and J by 4 bases, with 18 bases between. Germline CDR1 reads MDHEN; CDR2 reads SYDVKM. The CDR3 nucleotides read TGTGCCAGCAGTCCTCGGGTAGCGGAGCATTACAATGAGCAGTTCTTC. This sequence encodes CASSPRVAEHYNEQFF. The whole variable domain, filled in from reference TRBV28 and TRBJ2-1, reads DVKVTQSSRYLVKRTGEKVFLECVQDMDHENMFWYRQDPGLGLRLIYFSYDVKMKEKGDIPEGYSVSREKKERFSLILESASTNQTSMYLCASSPRVAEHYNEQFFGPGTRLTVL.

The chain uses TRBV30 and TRBJ2-7, with D possibly matching TRBD2 (5 bases). The CDR3 loop spans 12 amino acids. V lost 3 bases, J lost 0 bases, and 6 bases lay in between. Germline-derived CDR1 and CDR2 are GTSNPN and SVGIG (reference sequence). The CDR3 loop is CAWSDYSYEQYF. The CDR3, as DNA: TGTGCCTGGAGCGACTACTCCTACGAGCAGTACTTC. The whole variable domain, filled in from reference TRBV30 and TRBJ2-7, reads SQTIHQWPATLVQPVGSPLSLECTVEGTSNPNLYWYRQAAGRGLQLLFYSVGIGQISSEVPQNLSASRPQDRQFILSSKKLLLSDSGFYLCAWSDYSYEQYFGPGTRLTVT.